This T cell receptor beta chain stems from a study of cytomegalovirus exposure and HLA in healthy donors. Whole-study results and caveats: Most subjects' HLA-A and HLA-B alleles were reportedly predicted from TCR beta sequences.

This CDR3 spans 13 amino acids. V shed 7 bases and J shed 1 base, with 10 bases lying between them. Germline CDR1 is SNHLY and CDR2 is FYNNEI. The primer mix had 60 Vbeta and 13 Jbeta primers. The protocol was immunoSEQ multiplex PCR, while the TCRdb copy is restricted to in-frame clones and leaves out a portion. This table has some 150,000 clones, 60% to 80% appearing once. This clone was counted a few times. Its cognate antigen is unknown. The rearrangement joins TRBV2 to TRBJ1-1; TRBD1 might be the D (5 bases). The clonotype comes from a female donor in good health and CMV-seronegative. Sequenced material: PBMCs. The CDR3 nucleotides read TGTGCCAGCACTACAGACAGGAACACTGAAGCTTTCTTT. As protein: CASTTDRNTEAFF.